These 23 T cell receptor beta chains share one sample of origin, sequenced in a study of identical twins. TCRdb passed the 5' RACE reads through MiXCR, listing each CDR3 protein once. The profile shows around 670,000 distinct CDR3 sequences, 6% to 6.5% of them singletons. Sequenced: naive T cells sorted from blood. The receptors were sampled from a man younger than 30 in good health.

This clonotype was recorded at least ten times. The gene calls are TRBV6-2 or TRBV6-3 and TRBJ2-7, with unresolved D. CDR1 is MNHEY and CDR2 is SVGEGT in the germline V gene. The CDR3 length is 10 residues. V lost 2 bases and J lost 13, with 9 bases in between. This chain's CDR3 is CASSYGYHYF. The CDR3 bases are TGTGCCAGCAGTTACGGGTACCACTACTTC.

The gene calls are TRBV6-5 and TRBJ2-1; the D is unclear. Germline loops: CDR1 MNHEY, CDR2 SVGAGI. V lost 0 bases and J 0 bases, leaving 12 bases between the germline ends. This CDR3 is 17 amino acids long. The CDR3: CASSYSPAPSSYNEQFF. For the CDR3, the DNA is TGTGCCAGCAGTTACTCACCCGCGCCAAGCTCCTACAATGAGCAGTTCTTC.

The chain combines TRBV28 with TRBJ2-5, with 16 bases that match TRBD2. The CDR3 is 18 amino acids. V dropped 5 bases and J dropped 7; count of bases not matched to a gene: 13. Germline values: CDR1 MDHEN, CDR2 SYDVKM. For the CDR3, the DNA is TGTGCCAGCAGTACGGGACTAGCGGGAGGGCCGGAAAGGGGGACCCAGTACTTC. Translation gives CASSTGLAGGPERGTQYF.

Ten or more counts support this clonotype. The chain couples TRBV20-1 to TRBJ1-5; D is unresolved. The CDR3 totals 13 residues. Germline assignment: CDR1 DFQATT and CDR2 SNEGSKA (reference sequence). V was pared by 6 bases and J by 2 bases, with 11 bases between. The CDR3 spells CSAHQRGNQPQHF. CDR3 sequence (DNA): TGCAGTGCCCATCAAAGGGGCAATCAGCCCCAGCATTTT.

This clonotype has only a few counts. The V call is TRBV20-1, the J call TRBJ2-5; D is possibly TRBD1 (6 bases). This CDR3 comprises 13 residues. V was cut by 4 bases and J by 2 bases, with 11 bases left in between. From germline, CDR1 is DFQATT and CDR2 SNEGSKA (reference sequence). The CDR3 coding sequence is TGCAGTGCTATTAGGGGGTGGCAAGAGACCCAGTACTTC. Translating it yields CSAIRGWQETQYF.

This clonotype was counted ten times or more. V gene TRBV6-1 combines with J gene TRBJ1-5, with TRBD1 matching 9 bases. Germline V gene data show CDR1 as MNHNS and CDR2 as SASEGT. V shed 3 bases and J 6 bases; nucleotides not matched to a gene: 3. The CDR3 extends over 14 amino acids. The CDR3 sequence is CASSDWDRVQPQHF. CDR3 nucleotides: TGTGCCAGCAGTGATTGGGACAGGGTTCAGCCCCAGCATTTT.

This clonotype was counted a few times. The V gene is TRBV5-1, the J gene TRBJ2-7; the match to TRBD2 covers 7 bases. This CDR3 comprises 17 residues. Germline V gene data show CDR1 as SGHRS and CDR2 as YFSETQ. The trim removed 2 bases at V and 3 bases at J, leaving 14 bases unmatched. CDR3 bases: TGCGCCAGCAGCTTAAATCCATTCGGGGGAGGGCTCTACGAGCAGTACTTC. Encoded protein: CASSLNPFGGGLYEQYF.

The chain uses TRBV18 and TRBJ1-4; D is possibly TRBD1 (5 bases). Germline loops: CDR1 KGHSH, CDR2 LQKENI. The CDR3 consists of 15 residues. V dropped 6 bases and J dropped 3 bases, with 14 bases sitting between them. The CDR3 DNA sequence: TGTGCCAGCTCTTCGGGGGTGAGAGCTAATGAAAAACTGTTTTTT. It translates to CASSSGVRANEKLFF.

This clonotype has ten or more counts. The J gene is TRBJ2-7, the V gene TRBV29-1, with a weak D call TRBD2 (6 bases). The V gene's germline CDR1 is SQVTM and CDR2 ANQGSEA. The CDR3 sequence is 12 residues long. The CDR3 nucleotides read TGCAGTGCCTCCGGAGGGTTTCGAGAGCAGTACTTC. Its protein is CSASGGFREQYF.

This clonotype was picked up many times. J is TRBJ2-1 and V is TRBV6-5; TRBD1 matches at 12 bases. Germline loops: CDR1 MNHEY, CDR2 SVGAGI. V gave up 2 bases and J gave up 9 bases; unmatched junction bases: 8. The CDR3 runs to 16 residues. CDR3 residues: CASSYAPGQGALEQFF. The CDR3 bases are TGTGCCAGCAGTTACGCCCCGGGACAGGGGGCGCTTGAGCAGTTCTTC.

As to this clonotype: This may stem from a read error, because a much larger clone lies one nucleotide away. The chain carries TRBV2 and TRBJ1-1, with TRBD1 identical over 7 bases. Germline-derived CDR1 and CDR2 are SNHLY and FYNNEI. This CDR3 comprises 15 residues. V trimming: 6 bases; J trimming: 4 bases; junction bases outside the gene matches: 11. The CDR3 is CASRQDRSSATEAFF. CDR3 coding DNA: TGTGCCAGCAGACAGGACAGGTCGAGTGCCACTGAAGCTTTCTTT.

This chain links TRBV7-2 with TRBJ2-7; 14 bases match TRBD2. CDR1 and CDR2 from the germline V gene are SGHTA and FQGNSA. CDR3 length: 17 amino acids. Trimming cost V 5 bases and J 0 bases; bases outside gene matches: 6. The DNA for the CDR3 is TGTGCCAGCAGCGGGACTAGCGGGGGTCGTAGCTCCTACGAGCAGTACTTC. This codes for CASSGTSGGRSSYEQYF. The whole variable domain, filled in from reference TRBV7-2 and TRBJ2-7, reads GAGVSQSPSNKVTEKGKDVELRCDPISGHTALYWYRQSLGQGLEFLIYFQGNSAPDKSGLPSDRFSAERTGGSVSTLTIQRTQQEDSAVYLCASSGTSGGRSSYEQYFGPGTRLTVT.

The chain employs TRBV12-3 or TRBV12-4 and TRBJ1-2; 7 bases match TRBD1. Trimming removed 3 bases from V and 4 bases from J; junction bases left unmatched: 5. This CDR3 region has 14 residues. The CDR3 region is CASSFVGGGYGYTF. DNA for the CDR3: TGTGCCAGCAGTTTCGTAGGGGGCGGCTATGGCTACACCTTC.

This clonotype was counted a few times. The V and J genes are TRBV15 and TRBJ2-7; D might be TRBD2 (5 bases). Trimming pared 1 base from V and 5 bases from J, leaving 9 bases between. Germline lookup yields CDR1 LNHNV and CDR2 YYDKDF (reference sequence). The CDR3 covers 13 residues. CDR3 amino acids: CATSRGGQHEQYV. DNA of the CDR3: TGTGCCACCAGCAGAGGAGGGCAGCACGAGCAGTACGTC.

Ten or more counts support this clonotype. This chain connects TRBV6-1 to TRBJ2-5; D gene unclear. Germline assignment: CDR1 MNHNS and CDR2 SASEGT. The CDR3 sequence is 10 residues long. The CDR3: CASQQETQYF. The CDR3 DNA reads TGTGCGAGCCAGCAAGAGACCCAGTACTTC.

V and J are TRBV14 and TRBJ2-6, with D uncertain. The V and J ends lost 3 bases and 0 bases respectively, with 9 bases between them. The CDR3 has 16 amino acids. Germline values: CDR1 SGHDN, CDR2 FVKESK. As DNA, the CDR3 is TGTGCCAGCAGCCAGCTAGGGATCTCTGGGGCCAACGTCCTGACTTTC. Translating it yields CASSQLGISGANVLTF.

This clonotype has ten or more counts. The V and J genes are TRBV6-2 or TRBV6-3 and TRBJ2-7; 11 nucleotides match TRBD2. V was pared by 6 bases and J by 5 bases, with 12 bases of the junction left unmatched. The V gene's germline CDR1 is MNHEY and CDR2 SVGEGT. The CDR3 covers 16 residues. In DNA form, the CDR3 reads TGTGCCAGCAGGGTAGCGGGAGGGCCCTCGGTGAACGAGCAGTACTTC. Its translation: CASRVAGGPSVNEQYF.

This clonotype appeared many times. The chain combines TRBV6-1 with TRBJ2-2; D is unresolved. The V gene lost 6 bases and the J gene lost 5 bases, with 10 bases spanning the gap. The CDR3 runs 13 residues. Germline lookup yields CDR1 MNHNS and CDR2 SASEGT. Written as DNA, the CDR3 is TGTGCCAGCAGCCAAACCGGGACCGGGGAGCTGTTTTTT. As protein: CASSQTGTGELFF.

This clonotype was seen a few times. J is TRBJ2-2 and V is TRBV10-3; TRBD1 or TRBD2 may be the D gene (5 bases each). There are 13 residues in the CDR3. V lost 6 bases and J 4 bases, leaving 9 bases between the germline ends. Germline CDR1 ENHRY, CDR2 SYGVKD. Written as DNA, the CDR3 is TGTGCCATCAGCGATGGGGGCACCGGGGAGCTGTTTTTT. Translating it yields CAISDGGTGELFF.

The V and J genes are TRBV11-2 and TRBJ1-1; D gene unclear. This CDR3 has 13 residues. Germline CDR1 reads SGHAT; CDR2 reads FQNNGV. The V end lost 7 bases, the J end lost 2 bases, and 11 bases lay between the germline ends. CDR3 DNA: TGTGCCAGCACCGAGGACCATAACACTGAAGCTTTCTTT. Encoded protein: CASTEDHNTEAFF.

This clonotype was recorded many times. This chain joins TRBV6-4 and TRBJ2-1; D uncertain. Trimming cost V 2 bases and J 4 bases, with 6 bases left between them. The germline V gene has CDR1 MRHNA and CDR2 SNTAGT. The CDR3 has 13 residues. This CDR3 reads CASSDTAYNEQFF. The CDR3 bases are TGTGCCAGCAGTGACACAGCTTACAATGAGCAGTTCTTC.

This clonotype was picked up a small number of times. This chain joins TRBV5-1 and TRBJ2-2, with unresolved D. This CDR3 comprises 17 residues. The germline V gene encodes CDR1 SGHRS and CDR2 YFSETQ. V lost 0 bases and J lost 3, with 15 bases in between. This CDR3 is CASSLEATSLYTGELFF. The CDR3 region has the DNA TGCGCCAGCAGCTTGGAGGCCACTTCGTTATACACCGGGGAGCTGTTTTTT.

The chain recombines TRBV7-8 with TRBJ1-3, with 8 bases lining up with TRBD1. This CDR3 is built from 17 residues. V lost 0 bases and J lost 4; bases outside the gene matches: 8. Germline-derived CDR1 and CDR2 are SGHVS and FQNEAQ. The CDR3 DNA sequence: TGTGCCAGCAGCTTAGCGATGGCAGGGGGCGGCGGAAACACCATATATTTT. Amino acid sequence: CASSLAMAGGGGNTIYF.